The TCR beta chain described here comes from a study of blood T cells in healthy people across ages. This clonotype was detected only a few times. Germline V gives CDR1 SGHRS, CDR2 YFSETQ. Trimming at V came to 2 bases and at J to 2 bases, leaving 8 bases not matched to a gene. The CDR3 is 16 residues long. Combining a sample-barcoded 5' primer with a J-beta primer mix, a second PCR ran for roughly 7 to 11 cycles. Every molecule of cDNA carried a tag from a template-switch adaptor with 12 random nucleotides. TCRdb used MiXCR to reprocess the 5' RACE reads, holding one entry per CDR3 protein. The repertoire consists of over a million distinct CDR3 sequences, with roughly a quarter occurring once and the leading ten covering approximately 0.75%. This sample also belongs to another study, concerning T cells of mothers and their children.

The chain couples TRBV5-1 to TRBJ2-7; 9 positions match TRBD2. Sequencing was carried out using blood. The sequence was collected from a girl aged 2-10 years in good health. The CDR3, as DNA: TGCGCCAGCAGCTTCGGCCCTAGCGGGGCGACCTACGAGCAGTACTTC. Residues: CASSFGPSGATYEQYF. Complete variable domain (other parts from reference TRBV5-1 and TRBJ2-7): KAGVTQTPRYLIKTRGQQVTLSCSPISGHRSVSWYQQTPGQGLQFLFEYFSETQRNKGNFPGRFSGRQFSNSRSEMNVSTLELGDSALYLCASSFGPSGATYEQYFGPGTRLTVT.